A single sample is the source of the 5 T cell receptor beta chains below, sequenced in a study of technical replicates of blood from a handful of donors. Profiling relied on immunoSEQ multiplex PCR, and the TCRdb table lists in-frame clones only, not all of them. The sample shows about 79,000 clones, about 91% of them seen only once. Sequencing was performed on T cells isolated from PBMCs. The source of these receptors is a human donor in good health. Some clones in this sample may be carry-over from other donors' samples.

The chain has TRBV5-4 and TRBJ2-5; 9 bases are a match to TRBD1. The CDR3 runs 14 residues. V shed 4 bases, J shed 4 bases, and the junction held 5 bases outside the gene matches. Germline loops: CDR1 SGHNT, CDR2 YYREEE (reference sequence). CDR3 residues: CASSRTGQGETQYF. The CDR3 DNA follows: TGTGCCAGCAGCAGGACGGGACAGGGAGAGACCCAGTACTTC.

This rearrangement joins TRBV19 to TRBJ2-1; TRBD2 matches 11 bases. The germline gives CDR1 LNHDA, CDR2 SQIVND (reference sequence). V shed 4 bases and J 7 bases; nucleotides not matched to a gene: 9. The CDR3 contains 16 residues. Here the CDR3 DNA reads TGTGCCAGTAGTAGCACTAGCGGGAGTCTCATTAATGAGCAGTTCTTC. Amino acid sequence: CASSSTSGSLINEQFF.

The rearrangement links TRBV7-2 to TRBJ2-7; the match to TRBD1 covers 9 bases. V trimming: 5 bases; J trimming: 2 bases; junction bases outside the gene matches: 4. Per the germline V gene, CDR1 is SGHTA and CDR2 is FQGNSA. This CDR3 has 14 residues. The CDR3 is CASSPRTGAYEQYF. The CDR3, as DNA: TGTGCCAGCAGCCCCCGGACAGGGGCCTACGAGCAGTACTTC.

The rearrangement joins TRBV4-2 to TRBJ2-5; D remains ambiguous. The V end was cut by 0 bases, the J end by 7 bases, with 6 bases between. Per germline, CDR1 LGHNA and CDR2 YNFKEQ. CDR3 length: 12 residues. The CDR3 DNA sequence: TGTGCCAGCAGCCAAGATCTGAGGACCCAGTACTTC. Protein sequence: CASSQDLRTQYF.

V and J are TRBV14 and TRBJ2-1; 12 nucleotides align to TRBD1. The CDR3 runs 16 residues. Germline values: CDR1 SGHDN, CDR2 FVKESK. J gave up 7 bases and V 3 bases, and 7 bases lay outside the gene matches. CDR3 nucleotides: TGTGCCAGCAGCCAGGATAGGGACAGGGGGCAGAATGAGCAGTTCTTC. Amino acid sequence: CASSQDRDRGQNEQFF.